The 18 T cell receptor beta chains given below trace back to one sample, sequenced in a study of cytomegalovirus exposure and HLA in healthy donors. 13 Jbeta primers and 60 Vbeta primers were used for the PCR. Method: immunoSEQ multiplex PCR; TCRdb's copy keeps in-frame clones and lacks some. Among about 150,000 clones listed, approximately 9% were seen once. The sample taken for sequencing was PBMCs. The source is a male donor in good health and CMV-seronegative.

This clone has just a few counts. This chain connects TRBV10-3 to TRBJ2-2; D gene uncertain. Germline V CDR1 and CDR2: ENHRY, SYGVKD. The CDR3 sequence is 15 residues long. The V end was cut by 0 bases, the J end by 2 bases, with 7 bases between. The CDR3 nucleotides are TGTGCCATCAGTGAGTCTAGATCCAACACCGGGGAGCTGTTTTTT. It translates to CAISESRSNTGELFF.

This clone was counted a few times. This chain joins TRBV7-9 and TRBJ2-7, with 9 bases identical to TRBD1. With 5 bases clipped from V and 11 bases from J, the junction kept 7 bases outside the gene matches. This CDR3 spans 12 amino acids. Per the germline V gene, CDR1 is SEHNR and CDR2 is FQNEAQ (reference sequence). The CDR3: CASSRRDRVKYF. The DNA of the CDR3 is TGTGCCAGCAGCAGACGGGACAGGGTTAAGTACTTC.

This clone was counted between two and nine times. The V call is TRBV28, the J call TRBJ2-7; TRBD2 matches at 11 bases. This CDR3 region has 16 residues. J was trimmed by 0 bases and V by 6 bases; bases with no gene match: 7. The germline V gene encodes CDR1 MDHEN and CDR2 SYDVKM. CDR3 bases: TGTGCCAGCAGCCCGGGACTAGCGGAACTCTCCTACGAGCAGTACTTC. This sequence encodes CASSPGLAELSYEQYF.

The J gene is TRBJ2-3, the V gene TRBV27, with TRBD2 matching 12 bases. CDR3 length: 16 amino acids. The germline gives CDR1 MNHEY, CDR2 SMNVEV (reference sequence). The V segment lost 5 bases and the J segment 3 bases; nucleotides outside the gene matches: 6. The CDR3 DNA reads as TGTGCCAGCAGTCCATCACTAGCGGGGGGTACAGATACGCAGTATTTT. Translation gives CASSPSLAGGTDTQYF.

This clone was seen more than once but under ten times. The chain couples TRBV4-3 to TRBJ1-1, with D hard to call. V was shortened by 0 bases and J by 7 bases, with 18 bases between the two germline ends. The CDR3 covers 16 residues. Germline loops: CDR1 LGHNA, CDR2 YSLEER. CDR3: CASSQDVRQATVEAFF. As DNA, the CDR3 is TGCGCCAGCAGCCAAGATGTCCGGCAGGCAACAGTTGAAGCTTTCTTT.

A few counts support this clone. The rearrangement uses TRBV11-2 and TRBJ2-7; maybe TRBD1 (6 bases). Germline V gene lookup returns CDR1 SGHAT and CDR2 FQNNGV. Trimming removed 0 bases at V and 3 bases at J, with 9 bases between. This CDR3 has 14 amino acids. The CDR3: CASSLDQGNYEQYF. The DNA of the CDR3 is TGTGCCAGCAGCTTAGACCAGGGGAACTACGAGCAGTACTTC.

This clone was picked up a small number of times. CDR3 residues: CASSLSRGGYTF. The CDR3 nucleotides read TGTGCCAGCAGTTTATCAAGGGGCGGCTACACCTTC. This chain links TRBV28 with TRBJ1-2, with a tentative D call TRBD1 (5 bases). V was cut by 1 base and J by 8 bases, with 8 bases left in between. Germline CDR1 reads MDHEN; CDR2 reads SYDVKM. CDR3 length: 12 amino acids.

The V and J genes are TRBV5-6 and TRBJ2-3; TRBD2 aligns across 7 bases. Trimming cost V 2 bases and J 4 bases; bases outside gene matches: 10. The length of the CDR3 is 16 residues. In germline, CDR1 is SGHDT, CDR2 YYEEEE. CDR3: CASSLDLARGADTQYF. In nucleotides, the CDR3 is TGTGCCAGCAGCTTAGACCTGGCCCGGGGGGCAGATACGCAGTATTTT. The entire variable domain, with the rest obtained from reference TRBV5-6 and TRBJ2-3, is as follows: DAGVTQSPTHLIKTRGQQVTLRCSPKSGHDTVSWYQQALGQGPQFIFQYYEEEERQRGNFPDRFSGHQFPNYSSELNVNALLLGDSALYLCASSLDLARGADTQYFGPGTRLTVL.

This chain joins TRBV7-9 and TRBJ1-1; D call uncertain. Trimming shortened V by 5 bases and J by 5 bases, and 6 bases separated the two germline ends. The CDR3 sequence is 11 residues long. Germline CDR1 reads SEHNR; CDR2 reads FQNEAQ (reference sequence). The CDR3 reads CASSPRTEAFF. The DNA of the CDR3 is TGTGCCAGCAGCCCCCGTACTGAAGCTTTCTTT.

The chain carries TRBV28 and TRBJ2-6; D remains ambiguous. V was trimmed by 6 bases and J by 1 base, leaving 13 bases between them. Germline V gene data show CDR1 as MDHEN and CDR2 as SYDVKM. CDR3 length: 16 residues. CDR3 DNA: TGTGCCAGCAGCTTCCCCTCGCGTTCTGGGGCCAACGTCCTGACTTTC. Protein: CASSFPSRSGANVLTF.

In its sample, this clone was seen a few times. The chain has TRBV6-6 and TRBJ1-1; D gene uncertain. V was trimmed by 7 bases and J by 7 bases, leaving 10 bases between them. Germline V gene data show CDR1 as MNHNY and CDR2 as SVGAGI (reference sequence). The CDR3 has 11 amino acids. As DNA, the CDR3 is TGTGCCAGCATAGTGGGCAGTGAAGCTTTCTTT. Residues: CASIVGSEAFF.

Only a few counts were recorded for this clone. V and J are TRBV5-1 and TRBJ1-1; 9 bases match TRBD1. V dropped 4 bases and J dropped 1; count of bases not matched to a gene: 5. Per germline, CDR1 SGHRS and CDR2 YFSETQ. The CDR3 extends over 15 amino acids. CDR3 in amino acids: CASSPLGQGNTEAFF. DNA for the CDR3: TGCGCCAGCAGCCCCCTGGGACAGGGGAACACTGAAGCTTTCTTT. The entire variable domain, with the rest obtained from reference TRBV5-1 and TRBJ1-1, is as follows: KAGVTQTPRYLIKTRGQQVTLSCSPISGHRSVSWYQQTPGQGLQFLFEYFSETQRNKGNFPGRFSGRQFSNSRSEMNVSTLELGDSALYLCASSPLGQGNTEAFFGQGTRLTVV.

The chain uses TRBV5-1 and TRBJ1-1; D uncertain. There are 13 residues in the CDR3. Germline V gives CDR1 SGHRS, CDR2 YFSETQ. V was pared by 4 bases and J by 7 bases, with 14 bases between. The CDR3 sequence is CASSPSPVNEAFF. As DNA, the CDR3 is TGCGCCAGCAGCCCCTCTCCGGTAAATGAAGCTTTCTTT.

With regard to this clone: Other DNA sequences of this sample code for an identical CDR3. The J gene is TRBJ1-1, the V gene TRBV5-4; tentatively, D is TRBD1 (6 bases). The CDR3 has 14 residues. V lost 1 base and J 1 base, leaving 8 bases between the germline ends. Germline V CDR1 and CDR2: SGHNT, YYREEE (reference sequence). Here the CDR3 DNA reads TGTGCCAGCAGCTTGACAGGGTCGAACACTGAAGCTTTCTTT. It encodes CASSLTGSNTEAFF.

The rearrangement joins TRBV5-3 to TRBJ1-4; D call uncertain. TRBV5-3 belongs to the ORF category, with a function that is uncertain. Trimming took off 3 bases at V and 5 bases at J, with 14 bases between the two ends. This CDR3 spans 15 amino acids. CDR3: CARSYLPDGNEKLFF. In nucleotides, the CDR3 is TGTGCCAGAAGCTACCTCCCAGACGGGAATGAAAAACTGTTTTTT.

The gene calls are TRBV28 and TRBJ1-2; 7 nucleotides agree with TRBD1. V lost 0 bases to trimming and J lost 0 bases; unmatched junction nucleotides: 4. Looked up from germline, CDR1 is MDHEN and CDR2 is SYDVKM. This CDR3 is 16 amino acids long. The CDR3 nucleotides read TGTGCCAGCAGTTTATGGAACAGGGGTACTAACTATGGCTACACCTTC. This translates into CASSLWNRGTNYGYTF.

This chain links TRBV28 with TRBJ1-4; D remains unclear. The CDR3 loop spans 14 amino acids. V dropped 5 bases and J dropped 1 base, with 8 bases sitting between them. Germline lookup yields CDR1 MDHEN and CDR2 SYDVKM. DNA for the CDR3: TGTGCCAGCAGTAAAAGAGAAACTAATGAAAAACTGTTTTTT. Its protein is CASSKRETNEKLFF.

The chain uses TRBV5-1 and TRBJ1-4; D is possibly TRBD1 (5 bases). The germline CDR1 and CDR2 sequences are SGHRS and YFSETQ. V was shortened by 0 bases and J by 4 bases, with 13 bases between the two germline ends. The CDR3 sequence is 16 residues long. The CDR3 loop reads CASSLGAGLFNEKLFF. The CDR3 nucleotides are TGCGCCAGCAGCTTGGGTGCGGGGCTCTTTAATGAAAAACTGTTTTTT. Full variable domain (remainder filled in from reference TRBV5-1 and TRBJ1-4): KAGVTQTPRYLIKTRGQQVTLSCSPISGHRSVSWYQQTPGQGLQFLFEYFSETQRNKGNFPGRFSGRQFSNSRSEMNVSTLELGDSALYLCASSLGAGLFNEKLFFGSGTQLSVL.